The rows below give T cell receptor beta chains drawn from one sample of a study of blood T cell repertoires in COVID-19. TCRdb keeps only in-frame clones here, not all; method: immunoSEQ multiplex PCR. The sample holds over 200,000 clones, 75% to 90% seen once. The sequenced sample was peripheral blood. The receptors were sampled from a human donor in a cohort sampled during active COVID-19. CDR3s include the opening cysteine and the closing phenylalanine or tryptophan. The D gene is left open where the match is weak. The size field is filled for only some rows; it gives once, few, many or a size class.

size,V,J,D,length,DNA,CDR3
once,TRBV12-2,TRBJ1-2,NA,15,TGTGCAAGTCGCTTAGCGCGGGGACGTAACTATGGCTACACCTTC,CASRLARGRNYGYTF
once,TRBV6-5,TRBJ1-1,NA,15,TGTGCCAGCAGTTACACCGGGGGGCGATTCAGCACAGCTTTCTTT,CASSYTGGRFSTAFF
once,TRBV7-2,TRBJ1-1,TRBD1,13,TGTGCCAGCAGCGTACCAGGGGGCACTGAAGCTTTCTTT,CASSVPGGTEAFF
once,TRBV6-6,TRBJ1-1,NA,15,TGTGCCAGCAGTTACTCACGGGGTTCGGGGACTGAAGCTTTCTTT,CASSYSRGSGTEAFF
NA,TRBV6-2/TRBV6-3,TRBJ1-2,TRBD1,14,TGTGCCAGCAGCCGGGGACAGTACCAAGGATTATACACCTTC,CASSRGQYQGLYTF
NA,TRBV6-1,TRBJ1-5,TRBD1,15,TGTGCCAGCAGTGACCGGGACAGGGGGCTTCAGCCCCAGCATTTT,CASSDRDRGLQPQHF
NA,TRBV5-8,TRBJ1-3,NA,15,TGTGCCAGCAGCCCGACACAGAGCTCTGGAAACACCATATATTTT,CASSPTQSSGNTIYF
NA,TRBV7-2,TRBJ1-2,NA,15,TGTGCCAGCAGCTTATTGGTCCCCAGTATTTTTGGCTACACCTTC,CASSLLVPSIFGYTF
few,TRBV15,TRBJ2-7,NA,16,TGTGCCACCAGCCAGGGACAACTATTCTCCTCCTACGAGCAGTACTTC,CATSQGQLFSSYEQYF
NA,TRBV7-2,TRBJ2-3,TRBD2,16,TGTGCCAGCAGCTTAGCGTCGAGCGGGAGGCCAAATACGCAGTATTTT,CASSLASSGRPNTQYF
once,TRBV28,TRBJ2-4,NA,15,TGTGCCAGCAGTTTAGGGCGGGCGGTTAAAAACATTCAGTACTTC,CASSLGRAVKNIQYF
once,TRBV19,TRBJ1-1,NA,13,TGTGCCAGTAGTATAGGAGTGAACACTGAAGCTTTCTTT,CASSIGVNTEAFF
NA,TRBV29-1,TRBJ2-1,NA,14,TGCAGCGTACGCGACCAGACTTCCTACAATGAGCAGTTCTTC,CSVRDQTSYNEQFF
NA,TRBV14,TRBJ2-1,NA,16,TGTGCCAGCAGCTCGAGACTATATTCATCCTACAATGAGCAGTTCTTC,CASSSRLYSSYNEQFF
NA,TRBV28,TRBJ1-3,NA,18,TGTGCCAGCAGTTTAAGTCTCGGCGGTCGGATCTCTGGAAACACCATATATTTT,CASSLSLGGRISGNTIYF
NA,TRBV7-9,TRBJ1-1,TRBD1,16,TGTGCCAGCAGCTTATGGACAGGGGCAGGGAACACTGAAGCTTTCTTT,CASSLWTGAGNTEAFF
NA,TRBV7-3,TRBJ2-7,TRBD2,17,TGTGCCAGCAGCTCCTCCGGGACTAGCGGGAGGGTGTACGAGCAGTACTTC,CASSSSGTSGRVYEQYF
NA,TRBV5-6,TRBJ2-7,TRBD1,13,TGTGCCAGCAGCTGGGACAGGGGTTACGAGCAGTACTTC,CASSWDRGYEQYF
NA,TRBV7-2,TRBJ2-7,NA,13,TGTGCCAGCAGCTTAGAGCACTCCTACGAGCAGTACTTC,CASSLEHSYEQYF
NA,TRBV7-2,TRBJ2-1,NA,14,TGTGCCAGCAGCTCTTCTAGGGGCAACAATGAGCAGTTCTTC,CASSSSRGNNEQFF
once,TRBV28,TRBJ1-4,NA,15,TGTGCCAGCAGTTCCCCTGAAAGGGGGGGTGAAAAACTGTTTTTT,CASSSPERGGEKLFF
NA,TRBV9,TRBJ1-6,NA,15,TGTGCCAGCAGCGGGCGACAGGCTGATAATTCACCCCTCCACTTT,CASSGRQADNSPLHF
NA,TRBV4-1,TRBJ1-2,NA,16,TGCGCCAGCAGCCAAGACTATAACAAAGGTGGAGATGGCTACACCTTC,CASSQDYNKGGDGYTF
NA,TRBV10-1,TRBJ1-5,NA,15,TGCGCCATCCTCCCGGGTCCAGGGATTAGTCAGCCCCAGCATTTT,CAILPGPGISQPQHF
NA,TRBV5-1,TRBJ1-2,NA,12,TGCGCCAGCAGCTTGGATAGCTATGGCTACACCTTC,CASSLDSYGYTF
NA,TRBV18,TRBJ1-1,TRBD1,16,TGTGCCAGCTCACCGCAGACAGGGGACTTGAACACTGAAGCTTTCTTT,CASSPQTGDLNTEAFF
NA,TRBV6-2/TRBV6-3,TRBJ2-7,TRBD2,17,TGTGCCAGCAGCCCCCTGACTACTAGCGGGAGCACCTACGAGCAGTACTTC,CASSPLTTSGSTYEQYF
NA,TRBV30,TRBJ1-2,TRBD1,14,TGTGCCTTAAATCCGGGACAGCCTAACTATGGCTACACCTTC,CALNPGQPNYGYTF
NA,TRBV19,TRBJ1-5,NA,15,TGTGCCAGTAGTAATATCACAGGTCTGACTCAGCCCCAGCATTTT,CASSNITGLTQPQHF
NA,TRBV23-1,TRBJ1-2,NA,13,TGCGCCAGCAGTCCGGCCGTGGGCTCTGGCTACACCTTC,CASSPAVGSGYTF
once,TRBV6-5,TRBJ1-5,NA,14,TGTGCCAGCAAGAACACCGGGGGAAACCAGCCCCAGCATTTT,CASKNTGGNQPQHF
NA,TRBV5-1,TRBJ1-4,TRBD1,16,TGCGCCAGCAGCTTGGGACAGGGGGTAGGGGTGAGAAAACTGTTTTTT,CASSLGQGVGVRKLFF
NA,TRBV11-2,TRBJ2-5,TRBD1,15,TGTGCCAGCAGCACGATTCGGGACAGTGGAGCGACCCAGTACTTC,CASSTIRDSGATQYF
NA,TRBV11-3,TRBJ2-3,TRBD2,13,TGTGCCAGCAGCTTCCTAGCGGGAGATACGCAGTATTTT,CASSFLAGDTQYF
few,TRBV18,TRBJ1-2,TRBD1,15,TGTGCCAGCTCACCGATACAGGGGGCCTATCAGGGCTACACCTTC,CASSPIQGAYQGYTF
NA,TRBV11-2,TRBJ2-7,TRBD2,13,TGTGCCAGCAGTCTAGCGGGAGCGGGAGAGCAGTACTTC,CASSLAGAGEQYF
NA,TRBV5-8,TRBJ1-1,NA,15,TGTGCCAGCAGCTTGATGGACTCCTTAAACACTGAAGCTTTCTTT,CASSLMDSLNTEAFF
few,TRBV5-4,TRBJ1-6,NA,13,TGTGCCAGCAGCTTGGGGCGGGGCTCACCCCTCCACTTT,CASSLGRGSPLHF
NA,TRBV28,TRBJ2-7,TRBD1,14,TGTGCCAGCAGAGTGGACAGGGGTTTCTACGAGCAGTACTTC,CASRVDRGFYEQYF
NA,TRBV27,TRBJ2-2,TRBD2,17,TGTGCCAGCAGTTTACTAGCGGGAGTGCCGAACACCGGGGAGCTGTTTTTT,CASSLLAGVPNTGELFF
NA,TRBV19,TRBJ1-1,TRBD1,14,TGTGCCAGTAGTACCGGGACAGACGGGGCAGAAGCTTTCTTT,CASSTGTDGAEAFF
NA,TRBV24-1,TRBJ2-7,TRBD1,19,TGTGCCACCAGTGATTTGGAGTCTCGGGACAGGGATTGCTCCTACGAGCAGTACTTC,CATSDLESRDRDCSYEQYF
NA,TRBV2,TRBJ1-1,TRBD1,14,TGTGCCAGCAGTGACGGACAGGGCGGCACTGAAGCTTTCTTT,CASSDGQGGTEAFF
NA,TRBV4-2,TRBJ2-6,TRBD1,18,TGTGCCAGCAGCCCACGGGACAGGGACCGCACTGGGGCCAACGTCCTGACTTTC,CASSPRDRDRTGANVLTF
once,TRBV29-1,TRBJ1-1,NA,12,TGCAGCGTTGGACACTTGAACACTGAAGCTTTCTTT,CSVGHLNTEAFF
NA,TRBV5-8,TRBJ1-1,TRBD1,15,TGTGCCAGCAGACGGGCTGACAGGGGGCGCACTGAAGCTTTCTTT,CASRRADRGRTEAFF
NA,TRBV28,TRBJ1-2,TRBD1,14,TGTGCCACCACTACTGGGACAGGGGGAGAGGGCTACACCTTT,CATTTGTGGEGYTF
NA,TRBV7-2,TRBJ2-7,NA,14,TGTGCCAGCAGCCCAAATAAGGGGTCCTACGAGCAGTACTTC,CASSPNKGSYEQYF
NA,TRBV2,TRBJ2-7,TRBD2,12,TGTGCCAGCAGGGGGGAGGGCTACGAGCAGTACTTC,CASRGEGYEQYF
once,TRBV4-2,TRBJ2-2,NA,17,TGTGCCAGCAGCCAAGATCCGGGGGAAATCTGGCCCGGGGAGCTGTTTTTT,CASSQDPGEIWPGELFF